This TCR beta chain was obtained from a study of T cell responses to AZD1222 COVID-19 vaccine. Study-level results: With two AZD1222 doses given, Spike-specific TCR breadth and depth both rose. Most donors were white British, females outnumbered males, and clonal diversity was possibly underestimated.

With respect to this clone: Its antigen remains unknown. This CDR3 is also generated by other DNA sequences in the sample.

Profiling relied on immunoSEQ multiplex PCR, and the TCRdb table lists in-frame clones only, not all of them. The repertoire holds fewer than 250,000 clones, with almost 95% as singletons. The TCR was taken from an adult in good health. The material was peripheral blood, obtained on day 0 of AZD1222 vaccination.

The CDR3 here is CASSIGGGRNQPQHF. The DNA of the CDR3 is TGTGCCAGTAGTATAGGGGGAGGGCGCAATCAGCCCCAGCATTTT. The V call is TRBV19, the J call TRBJ1-5; D is unclear. The ends were cut back, 1 base at V and 2 bases at J, with 9 bases in the middle. CDR3 size: 15 residues. CDR1 LNHDA and CDR2 SQIVND come from the germline V gene (reference sequence). Together with reference TRBV19 and TRBJ1-5, the CDR3 gives the full variable domain: DGGITQSPKYLFRKEGQNVTLSCEQNLNHDAMYWYRQDPGQGLRLIYYSQIVNDFQKGDIAEGYSVSREKKESFPLTVTSAQKNPTAFYLCASSIGGGRNQPQHFGDGTRLSIL.